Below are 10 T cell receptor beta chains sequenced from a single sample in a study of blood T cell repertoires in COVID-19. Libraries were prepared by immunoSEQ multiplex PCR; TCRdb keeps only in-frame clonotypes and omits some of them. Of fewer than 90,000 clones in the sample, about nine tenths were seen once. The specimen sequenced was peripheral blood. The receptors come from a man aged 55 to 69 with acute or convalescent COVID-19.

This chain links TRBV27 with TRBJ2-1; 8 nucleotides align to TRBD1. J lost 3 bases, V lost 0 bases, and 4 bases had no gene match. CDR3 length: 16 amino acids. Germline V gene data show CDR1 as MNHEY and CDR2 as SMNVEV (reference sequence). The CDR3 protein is CASSLSRDRYYNEQFF. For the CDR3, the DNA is TGTGCCAGCAGTTTATCACGGGACAGGTACTACAATGAGCAGTTCTTC.

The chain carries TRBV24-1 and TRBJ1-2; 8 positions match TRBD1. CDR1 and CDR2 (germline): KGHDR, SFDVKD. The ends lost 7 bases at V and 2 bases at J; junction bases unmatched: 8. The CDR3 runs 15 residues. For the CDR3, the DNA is TGTGCCACCAGAGTCCTCAGGGGGCGGAACTATGGCTACACCTTC. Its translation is CATRVLRGRNYGYTF.

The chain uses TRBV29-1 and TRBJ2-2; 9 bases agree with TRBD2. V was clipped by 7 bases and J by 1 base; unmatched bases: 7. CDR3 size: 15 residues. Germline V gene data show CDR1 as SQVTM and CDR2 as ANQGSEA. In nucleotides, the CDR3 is TGCAGCGCCATTGCGACTAGCGGGAACACCGGGGAGCTGTTTTTT. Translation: CSAIATSGNTGELFF.

The CDR3 DNA sequence: TGCAGCCTCCTCGGGGAGACAGGGCTCTCTGAAGCTTTCTTT. Encoded protein: CSLLGETGLSEAFF. V gene TRBV29-1 combines with J gene TRBJ1-1, with 7 bases matching TRBD1. J was trimmed by 6 bases and V by 8 bases; bases with no gene match: 15. Germline CDR1 SQVTM, CDR2 ANQGSEA. The CDR3 runs to 14 residues.

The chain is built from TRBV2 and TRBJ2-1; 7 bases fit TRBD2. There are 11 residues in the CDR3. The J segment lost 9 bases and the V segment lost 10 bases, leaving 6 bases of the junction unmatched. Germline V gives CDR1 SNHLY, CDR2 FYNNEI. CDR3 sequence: CANLGGGEQFF. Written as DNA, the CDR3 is TGTGCCAACCTTGGGGGGGGTGAGCAGTTCTTC.

This CDR3 reads CASSLGGRAEETQYF. The DNA for the CDR3 is TGCGCCAGCAGCTTAGGCGGGAGGGCCGAGGAGACCCAGTACTTC. This chain links TRBV5-1 with TRBJ2-5; 9 bases are a match to TRBD2. The CDR3 covers 15 residues. Germline CDR1 and CDR2: SGHRS and YFSETQ. The V and J ends lost 2 bases and 5 bases, in that order; junction bases with no gene match: 7.

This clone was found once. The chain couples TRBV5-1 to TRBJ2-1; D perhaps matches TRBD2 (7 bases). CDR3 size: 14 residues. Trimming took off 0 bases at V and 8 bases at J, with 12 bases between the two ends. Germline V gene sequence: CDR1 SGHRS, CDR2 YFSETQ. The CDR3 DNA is TGCGCCAGCAGCTTGGGAGGGGGGGCCGATGAGCAGTTCTTC. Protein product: CASSLGGGADEQFF. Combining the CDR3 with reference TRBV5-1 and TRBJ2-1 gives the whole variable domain KAGVTQTPRYLIKTRGQQVTLSCSPISGHRSVSWYQQTPGQGLQFLFEYFSETQRNKGNFPGRFSGRQFSNSRSEMNVSTLELGDSALYLCASSLGGGADEQFFGPGTRLTVL.

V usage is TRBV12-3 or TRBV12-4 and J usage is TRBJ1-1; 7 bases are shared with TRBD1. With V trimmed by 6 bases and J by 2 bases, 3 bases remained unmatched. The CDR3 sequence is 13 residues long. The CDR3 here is CASRRDRNTEAFF. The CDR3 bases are TGTGCCAGCAGAAGGGACAGAAACACTGAAGCTTTCTTT.

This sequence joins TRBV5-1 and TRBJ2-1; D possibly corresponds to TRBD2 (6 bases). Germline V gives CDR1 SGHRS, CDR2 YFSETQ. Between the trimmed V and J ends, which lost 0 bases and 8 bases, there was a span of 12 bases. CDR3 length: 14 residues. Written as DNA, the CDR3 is TGCGCCAGCAGCTTGGGGCGGGGAGGCGATGAGCAGTTCTTC. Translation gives CASSLGRGGDEQFF.

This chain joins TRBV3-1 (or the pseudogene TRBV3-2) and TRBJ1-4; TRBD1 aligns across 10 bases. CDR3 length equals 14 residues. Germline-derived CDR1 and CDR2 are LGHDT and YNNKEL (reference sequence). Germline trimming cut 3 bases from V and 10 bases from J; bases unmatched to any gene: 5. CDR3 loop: CASSHRDRGGKLFF. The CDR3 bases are TGTGCCAGCAGCCATAGGGACAGGGGCGGAAAACTGTTTTTT.